This T cell receptor (beta chain) came from a study of shared clonotypes between healthy human individuals. Sequenced by immunoSEQ multiplex PCR; TCRdb stores in-frame clones only, minus some. The sample yields just over 2,000,000 clones, roughly 94% seen once. J was trimmed by 2 bases and V by 5 bases; bases with no gene match: 3. Germline values: CDR1 SGHAT, CDR2 FQNNGV. CDR3 length: 15 amino acids. V usage is TRBV11-2 and J usage is TRBJ2-3; 11 positions agree with TRBD1. Input material: naive CD4+ T cells sorted from blood. Subset given: CD45RA+ positively selected. This TCR was recovered from a man aged 18 to 29 in good health. CDR3 sequence reads: CASSRTGGLTDTQYF. The DNA of the CDR3 is TGTGCCAGCAGCCGGACAGGGGGCCTCACAGATACGCAGTATTTT.